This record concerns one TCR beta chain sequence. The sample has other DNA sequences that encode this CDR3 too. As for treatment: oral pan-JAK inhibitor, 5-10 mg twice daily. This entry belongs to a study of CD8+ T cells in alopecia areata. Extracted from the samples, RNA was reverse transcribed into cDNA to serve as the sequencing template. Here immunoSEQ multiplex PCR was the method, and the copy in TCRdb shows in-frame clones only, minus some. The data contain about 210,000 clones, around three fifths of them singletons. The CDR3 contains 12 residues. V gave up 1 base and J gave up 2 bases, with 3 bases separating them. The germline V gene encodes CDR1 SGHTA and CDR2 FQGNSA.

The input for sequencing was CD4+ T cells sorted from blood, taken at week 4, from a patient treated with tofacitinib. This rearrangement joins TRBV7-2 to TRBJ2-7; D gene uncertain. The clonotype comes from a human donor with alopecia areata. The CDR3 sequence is CASSLGTYEQYF. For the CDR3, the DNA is TGTGCCAGCAGCTTAGGAACCTACGAGCAGTACTTC. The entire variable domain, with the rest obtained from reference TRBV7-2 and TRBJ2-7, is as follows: GAGVSQSPSNKVTEKGKDVELRCDPISGHTALYWYRQSLGQGLEFLIYFQGNSAPDKSGLPSDRFSAERTGGSVSTLTIQRTQQEDSAVYLCASSLGTYEQYFGPGTRLTVT.